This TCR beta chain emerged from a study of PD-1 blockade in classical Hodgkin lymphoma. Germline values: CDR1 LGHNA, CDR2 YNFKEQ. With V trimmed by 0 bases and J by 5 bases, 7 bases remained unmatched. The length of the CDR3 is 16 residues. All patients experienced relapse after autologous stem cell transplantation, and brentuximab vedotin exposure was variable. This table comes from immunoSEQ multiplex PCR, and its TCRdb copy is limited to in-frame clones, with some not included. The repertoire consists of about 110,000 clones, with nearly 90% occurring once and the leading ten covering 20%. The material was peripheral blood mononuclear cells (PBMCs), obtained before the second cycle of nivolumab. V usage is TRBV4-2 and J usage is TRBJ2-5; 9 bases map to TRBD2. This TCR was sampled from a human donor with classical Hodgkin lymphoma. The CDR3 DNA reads TGTGCCAGCAGCCAAGATTTTGCGGGAGGGAGGGAGACCCAGTACTTC. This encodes CASSQDFAGGRETQYF.